Presented here are 27 T cell receptor beta chains from one specimen sequenced in a study of molecular identifiers for immune sequencing clone quantification. TCRdb fed the PCR reads into MiXCR, producing one record per CDR3 protein. The repertoire holds about 8,400 distinct CDR3 sequences, with 35% as singletons. Sequencing input: naive CD8+ T cells from blood, with Jurkat cell RNA spiked in. As for subset: FACS-sorted CD8+CD4-CCR7+CD45RA+ naive T cells. These receptors all stem from a human donor in good health. Some libraries in this study had Jurkat cell RNA spiked in.

This clonotype has a handful of counts. The rearrangement links TRBV5-1 to TRBJ2-3, with 7 bases lining up with TRBD2. Germline values: CDR1 SGHRS, CDR2 YFSETQ. The ends lost 2 bases at V and 2 bases at J; junction bases unmatched: 5. This CDR3 is built from 15 residues. CDR3 region: CASSFSAGDTDTQYF. The DNA of the CDR3 is TGCGCCAGCAGCTTTTCCGCGGGAGACACAGATACGCAGTATTTT.

For this clonotype: This may be a read error: a much more frequent sequence differs by one nucleotide. This rearrangement joins TRBV2 to TRBJ2-7, with D possibly called TRBD1 or TRBD2 (5 bases each). CDR1 and CDR2 (germline): SNHLY, FYNNEI. This CDR3 has 13 residues. V was clipped by 6 bases and J by 5 bases, with 14 bases between them. CDR3: CASRKRGRDEQYF. The CDR3 DNA sequence: TGTGCCAGCAGGAAGAGGGGCAGAGACGAGCAGTACTTC.

This clonotype is termed medium-sized. The V gene is TRBV7-2, the J gene TRBJ1-5, with TRBD1 matching 7 bases. The CDR3 totals 18 residues. Losses at the gene ends were 4 bases for V and 0 bases for J; bases not matched to a gene: 12. Germline V gene lookup returns CDR1 SGHTA and CDR2 FQGNSA. The CDR3 protein is CASSYFATGSYSNQPQHF. The CDR3, as DNA: TGTGCCAGCAGCTATTTCGCGACAGGGAGCTATAGCAATCAGCCCCAGCATTTT.

Comment on this clonotype: This could be a read error, since a much larger clone is one nucleotide away. The rearrangement uses TRBV15 and TRBJ2-3; 7 bases are a match to TRBD2. There are 17 residues in the CDR3. The germline CDR1 and CDR2 sequences are LNHNV and YYDKDF (reference sequence). The CDR3 coding sequence is TGTGCCACCAGCAGAGAGATGTGGGAGGGCCAGGCAGATACGCTGTATTTT. This sequence encodes CATSREMWEGQADTLYF.

This clonotype was observed a handful of times. The chain links TRBV11-2 to TRBJ2-3; no firm D call. V was clipped by 1 base and J by 5 bases, with 1 base between them. Germline V gives CDR1 SGHAT, CDR2 FQNNGV. The CDR3 has 11 residues. CDR3 in amino acids: CASSLGDTQYF. Written as DNA, the CDR3 is TGTGCCAGCAGCTTAGGAGATACGCAGTATTTT.

This clonotype has a handful of counts. V usage is TRBV20-1 and J usage is TRBJ2-7; TRBD2 matches at 10 bases. The CDR3 is 14 amino acids. Germline values: CDR1 DFQATT, CDR2 SNEGSKA (reference sequence). With V trimmed by 1 base and J by 7 bases, 7 bases remained unmatched. The chain's CDR3 is CSARVPGLASEQYF. The CDR3 DNA follows: TGCAGTGCTAGAGTCCCGGGACTAGCGAGTGAGCAGTACTTC.

Comments on this clonotype: The junction departs from the called germline gene at one end, perhaps through a read error. The chain recombines TRBV7-6 with TRBJ2-7, with 9 bases matching TRBD1. The CDR3 consists of 16 residues. CDR1 and CDR2 (germline): SGHVS, FNYEAQ. CDR3 residues: CASSYGPGQGSYEKYF. DNA of the CDR3: TGTGCCAGCAGTTACGGCCCGGGACAGGGCTCCTACGAGAAGTACTTC.

A note on this clonotype: A read error may produce the germline difference seen at one junction end. J is TRBJ2-3 and V is TRBV5-1; tentatively, D is TRBD1 or TRBD2 (6 bases each). The CDR3 totals 16 residues. Looked up from germline, CDR1 is SGHRS and CDR2 is YFSETQ. The CDR3 sequence is CASGLADRGRTDTQYF. CDR3 DNA sequence: TGCGCCAGCGGCTTGGCGGACCGGGGGCGCACAGATACGCAGTATTTT.

Notes on this clonotype: One base away lies a much larger clone, so this may be a sequencing read error. The chain carries TRBV28 and TRBJ2-5, with 7 bases fitting TRBD1. V was clipped by 5 bases and J by 2 bases; unmatched bases: 8. This CDR3 is built from 15 residues. Germline V CDR1 and CDR2: MDHEN, SYDVKM. The CDR3 protein is CASSPQTGPQETQYF. CDR3 DNA: TGTGCCAGCAGTCCCCAGACAGGGCCGCAAGAGACCCAGTACTTC.

This clonotype has more than one count but fewer than ten. This rearrangement joins TRBV3-1 to TRBJ2-2; the D gene is possibly TRBD1 (5 bases). CDR1 LGHDT and CDR2 YNNKEL come from the germline V gene (reference sequence). The CDR3 is made up of 17 amino acids. V lost 0 bases, J lost 5 bases, and 16 bases lay in between. The CDR3 nucleotides read TGTGCCAGCAGCCAAGATCTACAGGTGTGGAGTACCGGGGAGCTGTTTTTT. Residues: CASSQDLQVWSTGELFF.

The V and J genes are TRBV27 and TRBJ2-3; D may correspond to TRBD1 or TRBD2 (5 bases each). The germline V and J ends were trimmed by 1 base and 0 bases, with 8 bases remaining between them. This CDR3 has 15 residues. Germline lookup yields CDR1 MNHEY and CDR2 SMNVEV (reference sequence). The CDR3 protein is CASSLYRTSTDTQYF. CDR3 sequence (DNA): TGTGCCAGCAGTTTATACAGGACTAGCACAGATACGCAGTATTTT.

The chain carries TRBV12-3 or TRBV12-4 and TRBJ1-2; the D gene is possibly TRBD1 (6 bases). This CDR3 region has 15 residues. V was cut by 5 bases and J by 8 bases, with 21 bases left in between. CDR3: CASSAAPDSMSGYTF. The CDR3 nucleotides are TGTGCCAGCAGTGCAGCCCCGGACAGCATGAGCGGCTACACCTTC.

This clonotype is medium-sized in the sample. The chain combines TRBV6-1 with TRBJ1-2; maybe TRBD1 (5 bases). V was pared by 1 base and J by 0 bases, with 9 bases between. CDR1 and CDR2 from the germline V gene are MNHNS and SASEGT. This CDR3 contains 15 residues. Written as DNA, the CDR3 is TGTGCCAGCAGTGAAGTTGGGGCAACTAACTATGGCTACACCTTC. Its translation is CASSEVGATNYGYTF.

The V call is TRBV12-3 or TRBV12-4, the J call TRBJ2-4; 7 nucleotides agree with TRBD2. V lost 5 bases and J lost 1; bases outside the gene matches: 8. This CDR3 is built from 16 residues. As DNA, the CDR3 is TGTGCCAGCAGTGGCGGGAGCGGACTGGCCAAAAACATTCAGTACTTC. Translated, it gives CASSGGSGLAKNIQYF.

This clonotype is labeled as medium-sized. The chain links TRBV5-1 to TRBJ2-3, with D possibly TRBD2 on 5 matching bases. The V end was cut by 5 bases, the J end by 5 bases, with 15 bases between. CDR3 size: 14 residues. From germline, CDR1 is SGHRS and CDR2 YFSETQ. CDR3 sequence reads: CASSPFGLGDTQYF. The CDR3 DNA is TGCGCCAGCAGTCCCTTCGGACTCGGAGATACGCAGTATTTT. Full variable domain (rest looked up from reference TRBV5-1 and TRBJ2-3): KAGVTQTPRYLIKTRGQQVTLSCSPISGHRSVSWYQQTPGQGLQFLFEYFSETQRNKGNFPGRFSGRQFSNSRSEMNVSTLELGDSALYLCASSPFGLGDTQYFGPGTRLTVL.

The chain couples TRBV20-1 to TRBJ2-7; D not certain. V dropped 2 bases and J dropped 0 bases, with 11 bases sitting between them. The germline gives CDR1 DFQATT, CDR2 SNEGSKA (reference sequence). The CDR3 is made up of 14 amino acids. The CDR3 region is CSARLAESSYEQYF. The CDR3 region has the DNA TGCAGTGCTAGACTCGCGGAGAGCTCCTACGAGCAGTACTTC.

This clonotype is classed as medium-sized. The gene calls are TRBV5-4 and TRBJ2-6; D possibly corresponds to TRBD2 (5 bases). Germline assignment: CDR1 SGHNT and CDR2 YYREEE (reference sequence). V lost 4 bases and J 2 bases, leaving 13 bases between the germline ends. This CDR3 spans 16 amino acids. The CDR3 bases are TGTGCCAGCAGCACCCGAGGCGGGCCTGGGGCCAACGTCCTGACTTTC. Its translation is CASSTRGGPGANVLTF.

V is TRBV4-1 and J is TRBJ1-1; 8 bases agree with TRBD1. The junction had 17 bases not matched to a gene; V was cut back by 4 bases and J by 4 bases. The CDR3 extends over 18 amino acids. CDR1 is MGHRA and CDR2 is YSYEKL in the germline V gene. The DNA of the CDR3 is TGCGCCAGCAGCCTGTGGGGCAGGGGGCTGTGGGGGATCACTGAAGCTTTCTTT. Translated, it gives CASSLWGRGLWGITEAFF.

The chain is built from TRBV11-2 and TRBJ2-5; the D is unclear. The germline gives CDR1 SGHAT, CDR2 FQNNGV. The CDR3 extends over 14 amino acids. Trimming took off 1 base at V and 1 base at J, with 7 bases between the two ends. The CDR3 DNA reads as TGTGCCAGCAGCTTAGTTTGCTTCCAAGAGACCCAGTACTTC. Protein product: CASSLVCFQETQYF.

Judged by abundance, this clonotype is large. V is TRBV7-6 and J is TRBJ2-3, with D hard to call. The ends were cut back, 1 base at V and 2 bases at J, with 7 bases in the middle. The CDR3 totals 14 residues. Germline V gene sequence: CDR1 SGHVS, CDR2 FNYEAQ. The CDR3 DNA sequence: TGTGCCAGCAGCTTAGGAGCAGACACAGATACGCAGTATTTT. It is translated as CASSLGADTDTQYF.

This clonotype was observed a few times. The chain combines TRBV28 with TRBJ2-3, with TRBD2 matching over 10 bases. The V and J ends lost 5 bases and 5 bases, in that order; junction bases with no gene match: 7. The germline gives CDR1 MDHEN, CDR2 SYDVKM. The CDR3 length is 15 residues. CDR3 sequence reads: CASSISGREIDTQYF. Written as DNA, the CDR3 is TGTGCCAGCAGTATCAGCGGGAGGGAAATAGATACGCAGTATTTT.

The rearrangement links TRBV11-2 to TRBJ2-7, with 9 bases lining up with TRBD1. The V gene's germline CDR1 is SGHAT and CDR2 FQNNGV. This CDR3 has 16 residues. V shed 3 bases, J shed 4 bases, and the junction held 10 bases outside the gene matches. Here the CDR3 reads CASSFRDGTGKYEQYF. Here the CDR3 DNA reads TGTGCCAGCAGCTTTCGCGATGGGACAGGGAAATACGAGCAGTACTTC.

This chain uses TRBV11-3 with TRBJ2-1; unclear D gene. The CDR3 is 11 residues long. Germline V gives CDR1 SGHNT, CDR2 YENEEA. The V gene lost 2 bases and the J gene lost 5 bases, with 1 base spanning the gap. CDR3 nucleotides: TGTGCCAGCAGCTTAAACAATGAGCAGTTCTTC. Its protein is CASSLNNEQFF.

The chain joins TRBV20-1 to TRBJ2-7, with TRBD2 matching 13 bases. The trim removed 6 bases at V and 7 bases at J, leaving 18 bases unmatched. Germline CDR1 and CDR2: DFQATT and SNEGSKA (reference sequence). The CDR3 loop spans 17 amino acids. As DNA, the CDR3 is TGCAGTGCCAGGACAGGCTCAGGACTAGCGGGAGAGAGGGAGCAGTACTTC. Amino acid sequence: CSARTGSGLAGEREQYF.

This clonotype appeared once. The chain links TRBV6-5 to TRBJ2-5, with 8 nucleotides matching TRBD2. After removal of 8 bases from V and 4 bases from J, the junction contained 12 bases not matched to a gene. Germline CDR1 reads MNHEY; CDR2 reads SVGAGI. This CDR3 comprises 15 residues. In DNA form, the CDR3 reads TGTGCCAGCCACCACGCGTATAGCGGGATAGAGACCCAGTACTTC. As protein: CASHHAYSGIETQYF.

About this clonotype itself: The conserved final phenylalanine or tryptophan is absent from the CDR3, which likely points to a read error. The chain uses TRBV28 and TRBJ1-5; D not certain. This CDR3 contains 15 residues. V dropped 5 bases and J dropped 0 bases, with 11 bases sitting between them. From germline, CDR1 is MDHEN and CDR2 SYDVKM. CDR3 loop: CASSIPDYSNQPQHY. The CDR3 DNA sequence: TGTGCCAGCAGTATTCCGGACTATAGCAATCAGCCCCAGCATTAT.

This clonotype counts as medium-sized (0.01 to 0.1%). The genes are TRBV7-8 and TRBJ2-7; no definite D call. CDR1 is SGHVS and CDR2 is FQNEAQ in the germline V gene. With 5 bases removed from V and 0 bases from J, the gap between germline ends came to 11 bases. The CDR3 has 14 residues. The chain's CDR3 is CASSEGPNSYEQYF. The CDR3 DNA reads as TGTGCCAGCAGCGAAGGACCGAACTCCTACGAGCAGTACTTC.